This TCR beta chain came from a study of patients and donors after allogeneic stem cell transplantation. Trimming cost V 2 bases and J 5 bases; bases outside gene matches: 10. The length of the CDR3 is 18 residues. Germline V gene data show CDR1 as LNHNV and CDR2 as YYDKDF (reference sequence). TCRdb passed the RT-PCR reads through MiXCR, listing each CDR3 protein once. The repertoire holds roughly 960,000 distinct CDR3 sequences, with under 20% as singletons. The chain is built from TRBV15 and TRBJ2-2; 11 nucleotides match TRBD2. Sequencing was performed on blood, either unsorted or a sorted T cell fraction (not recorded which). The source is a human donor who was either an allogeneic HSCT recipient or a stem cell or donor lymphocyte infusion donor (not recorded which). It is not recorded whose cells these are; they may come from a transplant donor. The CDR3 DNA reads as TGTGCCACCAGCAGACCGCTTAGCGGGAGGGCAGGTACCGGGGAGCTGTTTTTT. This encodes CATSRPLSGRAGTGELFF.